This TCR beta chain is drawn from a study of cytomegalovirus exposure and HLA in healthy donors. The study's findings and limits: Investigators reported 150 to 200 TCR beta chains as tied to cytomegalovirus.

60 Vbeta and 13 Jbeta primers were used in PCR. Profiled with immunoSEQ multiplex PCR; TCRdb holds only in-frame clones, not every one. The sample totals roughly 51,000 clones. Germline V gene lookup returns CDR1 SGDLS and CDR2 YYNGEE. There are 15 residues in the CDR3. Between the trimmed V and J ends, which lost 0 bases and 4 bases, there was a span of 10 bases. In the case of this clone: What it binds is not known.

Input material: PBMCs. The source is a woman aged 40 to 50 in good health and CMV-seronegative. The V gene is TRBV9, the J gene TRBJ1-4; D uncertain. CDR3 protein: CASSVAIGYNEKLFF. CDR3 in DNA: TGTGCCAGCAGCGTAGCTATCGGTTATAATGAAAAACTGTTTTTT.